This passage covers 6 T cell receptor beta chains from one sample sequenced in a study of OX40 agonist ivuxolimab in advanced cancers. Profiling relied on immunoSEQ multiplex PCR, and the TCRdb table lists in-frame clones only, not all of them. The sample holds 130,000 or so clones, 90% to 95% seen once. Material: CD4+ or CD8+ T cells sorted from blood, obtained in a trial of the OX40 agonist ivuxolimab. All receptors come from an adult with an advanced solid tumor such as melanoma, head and neck, liver or kidney cancer.

The V gene is TRBV5-4, the J gene TRBJ2-2; 7 bases agree with TRBD1. The CDR3 contains 15 residues. The junction had 5 bases not matched to a gene; V was cut back by 2 bases and J by 4 bases. The germline gives CDR1 SGHNT, CDR2 YYREEE (reference sequence). CDR3 DNA: TGTGCCAGCAGCTTAGGGACAGAACGCACCGGGGAGCTGTTTTTT. Translated, it gives CASSLGTERTGELFF. The variable domain in full, completed from reference TRBV5-4 and TRBJ2-2, reads ETGVTQSPTHLIKTRGQQVTLRCSSQSGHNTVSWYQQALGQGPQFIFQYYREEENGRGNFPPRFSGLQFPNYSSELNVNALELDDSALYLCASSLGTERTGELFFGEGSRLTVL.

Points on this clone: One end of the junction is discordant with germline, which a read error may explain. Here the CDR3 DNA reads TGTGCCAGCAGCTTAGTTCAGCTAGCCCCCCTGGATTTT. Its translation: CASSLVQLAPLDF. The V and J genes are TRBV7-9 and TRBJ2-3; D is possibly TRBD2 (5 bases). Germline lookup yields CDR1 SEHNR and CDR2 FQNEAQ (reference sequence). The CDR3 is 13 amino acids. The full variable domain, in which reference TRBV7-9 and TRBJ2-3 provide the parts outside the CDR3, is DTGVSQNPRHKITKRGQNVTFRCDPISEHNRLYWYRQTLGQGPEFLTYFQNEAQLEKSRLLSDRFSAERPKGSFSTLEIQRTEQGDSAMYLCASSLVQLAPLDFGPGTRLTVL.

The J gene is TRBJ2-5, the V gene TRBV10-1, with TRBD1 matching 7 bases. Unmatched junction bases numbered 7, after V lost 6 bases and J lost 3 bases. Germline assignment: CDR1 WNHNN and CDR2 SYGVQD (reference sequence). The CDR3 loop spans 14 amino acids. Written as DNA, the CDR3 is TGCGCCAGCAGCGTACAGGGGCGGAAAGAGACCCAGTACTTC. It codes for CASSVQGRKETQYF.

This clone was counted a single time. This chain links TRBV5-5 with TRBJ1-2; maybe TRBD1 (6 bases). Deletions cut 0 bases from V and 1 base from J, with 16 bases between. Germline V gene lookup returns CDR1 SGHKS and CDR2 YYEKEE (reference sequence). CDR3 length equals 17 residues. The CDR3 DNA follows: TGTGCCAGCAGCTTGGTCACGAATACAGGGAATAACTATGGCTACACCTTC. It translates to CASSLVTNTGNNYGYTF.

About this clone: A junction end diverges from the germline sequence, so it may reflect a read error. The V call is TRBV5-6, the J call TRBJ1-2, with 7 nucleotides matching TRBD1. The CDR3 loop spans 11 amino acids. The germline gives CDR1 SGHDT, CDR2 YYEEEE. The CDR3 nucleotides read TGTGCCAGCAGCCTAAACCGGGACAGAAGCTTC. This translates into CASSLNRDRSF.

The chain has TRBV28 and TRBJ1-2, with 9 bases that match TRBD1. J lost 7 bases, V lost 6 bases, and 9 bases had no gene match. This CDR3 has 14 amino acids. Looked up from germline, CDR1 is MDHEN and CDR2 is SYDVKM. The CDR3 protein is CASRLGQGGSGYTF. The CDR3 region has the DNA TGTGCCAGCAGACTGGGACAGGGCGGATCTGGCTACACCTTC.